The 5 T cell receptor beta chains reported below all come from one sample, sequenced in a study of preoperative IRX-2 immunotherapy in early breast cancer (dated by TCRdb to the late 2010s). The sample's treatment or condition label, decoded: preoperative locoregional IRX-2 cytokine immunotherapy. Receptor libraries were prepared by the immunoSEQ multiplex PCR assay. TCRdb's version of the immuneACCESS table is confined to in-frame rearrangements and falls short of the full clone set. An unresolved V gene accounts for under half of the shortfall where checked; the remainder is of unknown origin. The sample has under 11,000 clones on record, roughly 80% of them singletons. The ten largest account for around 5.4% of the sample. The source material was lymph node tissue, sampled before IRX-2 immunotherapy. The receptors shown here come from a human donor with breast cancer.

This clone was detected only a few times. CDR3 loop: CASGGGKSWTEAFF. The CDR3 DNA sequence: TGTGCCAGCGGGGGAGGAAAAAGCTGGACTGAAGCTTTCTTT. This sequence joins TRBV6-8 and TRBJ1-1; possible D gene TRBD1, 5 bases. The V end lost 8 bases, the J end lost 5 bases, and 18 bases lay between the germline ends. Germline V gives CDR1 MNHGY, CDR2 SAAAGT. The CDR3 spans 14 residues.

V gene TRBV5-1 combines with J gene TRBJ2-7, with D tentatively TRBD2 (6 bases). CDR3 size: 14 residues. V lost 2 bases to trimming and J lost 6 bases, with 15 bases between them. Germline V lookup: CDR1 SGHRS, CDR2 YFSETQ. Here the CDR3 DNA reads TGCGCCAGCAGCTTCGGTGGAGGGGTGGGCGAGCAGTACTTC. Translated: CASSFGGGVGEQYF.

The V call is TRBV11-1, the J call TRBJ2-5; 7 bases fit TRBD2. V shed 5 bases and J 1 base; nucleotides not matched to a gene: 4. Germline V gives CDR1 SGHAT, CDR2 FQDESV (reference sequence). The CDR3 sequence is 14 residues long. The CDR3 loop reads CASSGTIPQETQYF. CDR3 DNA sequence: TGTGCCAGCAGCGGGACTATCCCCCAAGAGACCCAGTACTTC.

V is TRBV7-6 and J is TRBJ1-1; weak D call: TRBD1 (5 bases). V was cut by 6 bases and J by 1 base, with 12 bases left in between. CDR1 SGHVS and CDR2 FNYEAQ come from the germline V gene. CDR3 length: 14 residues. The CDR3, as DNA: TGTGCCAGCAGAGGGACTACCGCGAACACTGAAGCTTTCTTT. Translated, it gives CASRGTTANTEAFF.

This clone was picked up one time. The chain couples TRBV19 to TRBJ1-2, with TRBD1 matching 8 bases. Trimming at V came to 9 bases and at J to 7 bases, leaving 16 bases not matched to a gene. Looked up from germline, CDR1 is LNHDA and CDR2 is SQIVND (reference sequence). This CDR3 comprises 15 residues. CDR3 sequence (DNA): TGTGCCAGCCGGACTCGGACAGGGAATCTGGGTGGCTACACCTTC. As protein: CASRTRTGNLGGYTF.